Described below is a single T cell receptor (beta chain) sequence and its context. Antigen unknown. This record comes from a study of T-cell memory formation after mild COVID-19. Study outcomes and limitations: The study found balanced CD4/CD8 in clones contracting day 15 to 85 and a CD4+ lean in later expanders. CD8+ contracting clones occupied EMRA, while CD4+ ones occupied mainly CM and EM.

Each CDR3 protein is one row after TCRdb ran MiXCR on the 5' RACE reads. The sample yields almost 350,000 distinct CDR3 sequences, more than 20% seen once. Material for sequencing was PBMCs or a T cell subset sorted from them (not recorded which). This sequence was found in a man younger than 35 who had mild COVID-19 (a few samples of this study predate the infection). Cell type and time point are not known.

The CDR3 coding sequence is TGTGCCAGCAGTTTCACAGGGACTTTGGCCGGGGAGCTGTTTTTT. This sequence encodes CASSFTGTLAGELFF. This sequence joins TRBV27 and TRBJ2-2; either TRBD1 or TRBD2 may supply D (6 bases each). V dropped 3 bases and J dropped 6 bases, with 14 bases sitting between them. From germline, CDR1 is MNHEY and CDR2 SMNVEV (reference sequence). The CDR3 loop spans 15 amino acids.